This T cell receptor (beta chain) was profiled in a study of human T cells and chemical hapten exposure. Study background: Weekly scalp doses of diphenylcyclopropenone were given to patients during the roughly 26-week study.

The sample's time point: patch test 1, 2 weeks after DPC sensitization. Regarding treatment: therapeutic diphenylcyclopropenone sensitization with weekly scalp DPC. During construction of the library, unique molecular identifiers were attached to individual cDNA molecules for quantitative, reproducible TCR counting. TCRdb redid the calling of the RACE reads with MiXCR, one entry per CDR3 protein. The sample records 350,000 or so distinct CDR3 sequences, under 8% being singletons. In its sample, this clonotype was seen a few times. Its matching antigen is unknown. General observations from the study: With DPC sensitization, TCRs exceeding 1 in 1000 frequency showed no change.

The CDR3 spans 12 residues. Germline V gene data show CDR1 as SQVTM and CDR2 as ANQGSEA. With 7 bases removed from V and 3 bases from J, the gap between germline ends came to 10 bases. This sequence joins TRBV29-1 and TRBJ1-3, with TRBD1 as a possible D gene (6 bases). The sample consisted of whole blood, taken in connection with sensitization to the hapten diphenylcyclopropenone (DPC). This receptor was obtained from a woman between 18 and 29 years old with alopecia areata. Some clones in this sample may be carry-over from other donors' samples. The CDR3 coding sequence is TGCAGCGCCGGGACAAGTGGAAACACCATATATTTT. It is translated as CSAGTSGNTIYF.